This TCR beta chain was captured in a study of OX40 agonist ivuxolimab in advanced cancers. As for the study more broadly: Ivuxolimab was an agonistic, fully human IgG2 monoclonal antibody directed against OX40 (CD134), a costimulatory receptor. The point of sequencing TCRbeta in the periphery was to test whether ivuxolimab changed TCR sequence diversity and drove clonal T-cell expansion. The dose-escalation cohort was about 87% male with a mean age of approximately 60 years, ranging from about 23 to 85. The monotherapy dose-escalation portion (N of about 49 patients) of the phase I ivuxolimab trial is reported in the paper. Prior anti-PD-1, anti-PD-L1 or anti-CTLA-4 therapy was permitted, and 40% to 50% of dose-escalation patients had received checkpoint inhibitors. Intravenous ivuxolimab was administered to patients every 2 weeks at six dose levels: 0.01, 0.1, 0.3, 1.5, 3 and 10 mg/kg. Among the roughly 50 dose-escalation patients, around 19 had hepatocellular carcinoma, around 15 melanoma, 9 renal cell carcinoma and 9 head and neck cancer. Three dose-escalation patients achieved partial responses, one with hepatocellular carcinoma and two with cutaneous melanoma. Overall study results and their limits: Low levels of normalized T-cell clonal expansion were also seen in some patients who did not respond. At doses of 0.1 to 3.0 mg/kg, clonal expansion of both CD4+ and CD8+ T cells in blood was seen between baseline and week 6. After ivuxolimab, expanded clones were on average more numerous among CD8+ T cells than among CD4+ T cells. In partial responders in the 0.1-3.0 mg/kg groups, normalized peripheral clonal expansion was found to be among the lowest, especially among CD8+ T cells. The antigen specificity of the clonally expanded peripheral T cells was not determined.

To sequence the TCRbeta CDR3 region, genomic DNA was isolated from the sorted cells. The immunoSEQ Assay was used for sequencing of TCRbeta CDR3 regions. The source is immuneACCESS, and TCRdb retained only in-frame sequences with V and J called. Part of the clones is not carried over; for the studies checked, unresolved V genes explain less than half of this, and the remainder is unexplained. The sample records tens of thousands of clones, over 75% of which are singletons. Roughly 2.1% of the sample goes to the ten largest clones. Details on this clone: The clone's antigen remains unknown. One end of the junction does not line up with germline, which may come from a read error.

The trial excluded patients who had a history of autoimmune disease or who were on systemic immunosuppression. In every dose cohort, peripheral blood was drawn for TCR sequencing at baseline, cycle 4 day 1, and cycle 7 day 1. The samples were taken from a phase I, first-in-human, multicenter, open-label dose-escalation trial of ivuxolimab. Adults with locally advanced or metastatic melanoma, renal cell, hepatocellular, or head and neck squamous cell carcinoma were enrolled in the trial. Before TCR sequencing, CD4+ T cells and CD8+ T cells from peripheral blood were sorted into separate populations. Including cysteine and phenylalanine, the CDR3 has 12 amino acids. Only the CDR3 DNA is retained, 36 bases long and in frame from the first base. Looking up the germline V gene (reference sequence) yields CDR1 LNHDA and CDR2 SQIVND.

This TCR was sampled from an adult with an advanced solid tumor such as melanoma, head and neck, liver or kidney cancer. Material: CD4+ or CD8+ T cells sorted from blood, obtained in a trial of the OX40 agonist ivuxolimab. The chain is encoded by TRBV19 joined to TRBJ2-7; a stretch of 12 junction bases matches TRBD2. Here is the DNA: TGTGCCAGTAGTACCACTAGCGGGAGGCCCTTATTC. This yields the protein CASSTTSGRPLF.